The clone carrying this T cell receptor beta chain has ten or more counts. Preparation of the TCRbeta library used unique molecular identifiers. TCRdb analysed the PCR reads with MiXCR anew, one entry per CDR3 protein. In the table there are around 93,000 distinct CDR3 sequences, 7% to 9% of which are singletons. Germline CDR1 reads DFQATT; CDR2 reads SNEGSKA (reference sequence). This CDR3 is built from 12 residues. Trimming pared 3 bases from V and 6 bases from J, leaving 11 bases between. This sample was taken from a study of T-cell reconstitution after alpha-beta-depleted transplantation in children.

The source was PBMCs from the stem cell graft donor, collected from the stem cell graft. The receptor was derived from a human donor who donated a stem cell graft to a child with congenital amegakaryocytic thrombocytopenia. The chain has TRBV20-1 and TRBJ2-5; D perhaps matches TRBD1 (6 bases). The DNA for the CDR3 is TGCAGTGCTAGGGAACAGGGTCAGACCCAGTACTTC. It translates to CSAREQGQTQYF.